Listed below are T cell receptor beta chains from one sample, sequenced in a study of Ad26.COV2.S vaccination and SARS-CoV-2 variants. Profiled with immunoSEQ multiplex PCR; TCRdb holds only in-frame clones, not every one. The data show roughly 300,000 clones, 75% to 90% seen once. Sample: peripheral blood, taken in a trial of Ad26.COV2.S vaccine versus placebo. Source of these receptors: a person between 18 and 65 years old who received the Ad26.COV2.S COVID-19 vaccine or a placebo. Both conserved end residues are part of each CDR3. Fields, in order: D gene, clone size, V gene, J gene, CDR3 protein, CDR3 DNA. D genes are given only for firm matches. Clone size is not always given. Where it is, it says once, few, many or a class for expanded clones.

d_call: .; clone_size: .; v_call: TRBV24-1; j_call: TRBJ2-3; cdr3_aa: CATSDYIDTQYF; cdr3_nt: TGTGCCACCAGTGATTATATAGATACGCAGTATTTT
d_call: TRBD1; clone_size: .; v_call: TRBV15; j_call: TRBJ2-3; cdr3_aa: CATSRDRTVTDTQYF; cdr3_nt: TGTGCCACCAGCAGGGACAGGACGGTCACAGATACGCAGTATTTT
d_call: TRBD1; clone_size: .; v_call: TRBV19; j_call: TRBJ1-5; cdr3_aa: CASSIDRGQGGNQPQHF; cdr3_nt: TGTGCCAGTAGTATAGATCGGGGACAGGGGGGCAATCAGCCCCAGCATTTT
d_call: .; clone_size: .; v_call: TRBV6-6; j_call: TRBJ2-3; cdr3_aa: CASTAGTSTDTQYF; cdr3_nt: TGTGCCAGCACAGCGGGCACCTCCACAGATACGCAGTATTTT
d_call: TRBD1; clone_size: .; v_call: TRBV4-2; j_call: TRBJ1-2; cdr3_aa: CASSQEDRGPRGYTF; cdr3_nt: TGTGCCAGCAGCCAAGAGGACAGGGGGCCGAGGGGCTACACCTTC
d_call: TRBD2; clone_size: .; v_call: TRBV19; j_call: TRBJ2-3; cdr3_aa: CASTPGGWYADTQYF; cdr3_nt: TGTGCCAGTACCCCCGGGGGGTGGTATGCAGATACGCAGTATTTT
d_call: TRBD2; clone_size: .; v_call: TRBV27; j_call: TRBJ2-1; cdr3_aa: CASSLAGGPAYNEQFF; cdr3_nt: TGTGCCAGCAGCTTAGCGGGAGGCCCTGCCTACAATGAGCAGTTCTTC
d_call: .; clone_size: .; v_call: TRBV19; j_call: TRBJ2-1; cdr3_aa: CASAPPSPLGDEQFF; cdr3_nt: TGTGCCAGCGCCCCCCCTAGCCCCCTCGGCGATGAGCAGTTCTTC
d_call: TRBD1; clone_size: few; v_call: TRBV28; j_call: TRBJ1-1; cdr3_aa: CASIPLAGQENTEAFF; cdr3_nt: TGTGCCAGCATCCCTTTAGCGGGACAGGAGAACACTGAAGCTTTCTTT
d_call: TRBD2; clone_size: once; v_call: TRBV11-2; j_call: TRBJ2-7; cdr3_aa: CASSLLPLAGGSEQYF; cdr3_nt: TGTGCCAGCAGCTTACTTCCTTTAGCGGGAGGGTCCGAGCAGTACTTC
d_call: .; clone_size: .; v_call: TRBV29-1; j_call: TRBJ2-1; cdr3_aa: CSVEVWAYSSYNEQFF; cdr3_nt: TGCAGCGTTGAAGTATGGGCGTACAGCTCCTACAATGAGCAGTTCTTC
d_call: .; clone_size: .; v_call: TRBV2; j_call: TRBJ1-2; cdr3_aa: CASSEWESNYGYTF; cdr3_nt: TGTGCCAGCAGTGAGTGGGAATCTAACTATGGCTACACCTTC
d_call: TRBD1; clone_size: .; v_call: TRBV5-1; j_call: TRBJ1-2; cdr3_aa: CASTQGADYGYTF; cdr3_nt: TGCGCCAGCACCCAGGGGGCGGACTATGGCTACACCTTC
d_call: TRBD2; clone_size: .; v_call: TRBV11-3; j_call: TRBJ2-1; cdr3_aa: CASAAGGYNEQFF; cdr3_nt: TGTGCCAGTGCAGCGGGGGGATACAATGAGCAGTTCTTC
d_call: TRBD1; clone_size: .; v_call: TRBV19; j_call: TRBJ1-5; cdr3_aa: CASSGGRGFHQPQHF; cdr3_nt: TGTGCCAGTAGTGGGGGCAGGGGGTTTCATCAGCCCCAGCATTTT
d_call: .; clone_size: .; v_call: TRBV3-1/TRBV3-2; j_call: TRBJ1-4; cdr3_aa: CASSQQGREKLFF; cdr3_nt: TGTGCCAGCAGCCAACAGGGACGGGAAAAACTGTTTTTT
d_call: .; clone_size: few; v_call: TRBV5-1; j_call: TRBJ2-7; cdr3_aa: CASSSGGGQTQREQYF; cdr3_nt: TGCGCCAGCAGCTCAGGAGGAGGACAGACCCAGCGGGAGCAGTACTTC
d_call: .; clone_size: .; v_call: TRBV7-9; j_call: TRBJ2-4; cdr3_aa: CASSFGRTLAKNIQYF; cdr3_nt: TGTGCCAGCAGCTTTGGGAGAACCTTAGCCAAAAACATTCAGTACTTC
d_call: TRBD1; clone_size: .; v_call: TRBV5-8; j_call: TRBJ1-2; cdr3_aa: CASSSDRGSGYTF; cdr3_nt: TGTGCCAGCAGCTCAGACAGGGGCTCTGGCTACACCTTC
d_call: .; clone_size: few; v_call: TRBV27; j_call: TRBJ1-3; cdr3_aa: CASARGGPGSGNTIYF; cdr3_nt: TGTGCCAGCGCCCGGGGAGGGCCTGGCTCTGGAAACACCATATATTTT
d_call: TRBD1; clone_size: few; v_call: TRBV6-5; j_call: TRBJ1-6; cdr3_aa: CASSPGGSPLHF; cdr3_nt: TGTGCCAGCTCCCCAGGGGGTTCACCCCTCCACTTT
d_call: TRBD2; clone_size: .; v_call: TRBV19; j_call: TRBJ2-2; cdr3_aa: CASSTRTSGGAWSGELFF; cdr3_nt: TGTGCCAGTAGTACTCGGACTAGCGGGGGGGCGTGGTCCGGGGAGCTGTTTTTT
d_call: .; clone_size: .; v_call: TRBV24-1; j_call: TRBJ1-4; cdr3_aa: CATSAGAPTNEKLFF; cdr3_nt: TGTGCCACCAGTGCGGGGGCGCCAACTAATGAAAAACTGTTTTTT
d_call: TRBD1; clone_size: .; v_call: TRBV28; j_call: TRBJ1-4; cdr3_aa: CASSHGQAYNEKLFF; cdr3_nt: TGTGCCAGCAGCCACGGACAGGCCTATAATGAAAAACTGTTTTTT
d_call: .; clone_size: .; v_call: TRBV5-1; j_call: TRBJ1-2; cdr3_aa: CASRPLQGFYGYTF; cdr3_nt: TGCGCCAGCCGTCCCCTTCAGGGGTTCTATGGCTACACCTTC
d_call: .; clone_size: .; v_call: TRBV12-3/TRBV12-4; j_call: TRBJ2-7; cdr3_aa: CASSFREPYEQYF; cdr3_nt: TGTGCCAGCAGTTTCCGGGAGCCCTACGAGCAGTACTTC
d_call: TRBD1; clone_size: once; v_call: TRBV7-2; j_call: TRBJ2-5; cdr3_aa: CASSLNRGETQYF; cdr3_nt: TGTGCCAGCAGCTTAAACAGGGGAGAGACCCAGTACTTC
d_call: .; clone_size: many; v_call: TRBV12-3/TRBV12-4; j_call: TRBJ1-4; cdr3_aa: CASSFRFAEKLFF; cdr3_nt: TGTGCCAGCAGTTTTAGATTTGCTGAAAAACTGTTTTTT
d_call: .; clone_size: .; v_call: TRBV4-2; j_call: TRBJ1-2; cdr3_aa: CASSQEEGIGGYTF; cdr3_nt: TGTGCCAGCAGCCAAGAAGAGGGAATAGGCGGCTACACCTTC
d_call: TRBD1; clone_size: .; v_call: TRBV3-1/TRBV3-2; j_call: TRBJ2-5; cdr3_aa: CASSQTGGYSGETQYF; cdr3_nt: TGTGCCAGCAGCCAGACAGGGGGCTATTCGGGAGAGACCCAGTACTTC
d_call: TRBD1; clone_size: .; v_call: TRBV10-3; j_call: TRBJ2-1; cdr3_aa: CAISDPPGTGGVEQFF; cdr3_nt: TGTGCCATCAGTGACCCACCCGGGACAGGGGGTGTGGAGCAGTTCTTC
d_call: .; clone_size: .; v_call: TRBV7-8; j_call: TRBJ1-5; cdr3_aa: CASSPGEVGQPQHF; cdr3_nt: TGTGCCAGCAGCCCTGGCGAGGTGGGTCAGCCCCAGCATTTT
d_call: .; clone_size: .; v_call: TRBV9; j_call: TRBJ2-1; cdr3_aa: CASSPLGSSYNEQFF; cdr3_nt: TGTGCCAGCAGCCCACTAGGGAGTTCCTACAATGAGCAGTTCTTC
d_call: .; clone_size: few; v_call: TRBV30; j_call: TRBJ1-5; cdr3_aa: CAWSVSPGQPQHF; cdr3_nt: TGTGCCTGGAGTGTCTCACCAGGGCAGCCCCAGCATTTT
d_call: .; clone_size: .; v_call: TRBV6-2/TRBV6-3; j_call: TRBJ1-5; cdr3_aa: CASSYPGSQPQHF; cdr3_nt: TGTGCCAGCAGTTACCCCGGGAGTCAGCCCCAGCATTTT
d_call: TRBD1; clone_size: .; v_call: TRBV5-1; j_call: TRBJ1-5; cdr3_aa: CASSYTPGQYHQPQHF; cdr3_nt: TGCGCCAGCAGCTATACCCCGGGACAGTACCATCAGCCCCAGCATTTT
d_call: .; clone_size: .; v_call: TRBV4-1; j_call: TRBJ1-4; cdr3_aa: CASSHPGRTNEKLFF; cdr3_nt: TGCGCCAGCAGCCACCCGGGGAGGACTAATGAAAAACTGTTTTTT
d_call: TRBD1; clone_size: .; v_call: TRBV4-3; j_call: TRBJ1-4; cdr3_aa: CASSPGQGGEKLFF; cdr3_nt: TGCGCCAGCAGCCCGGGACAGGGAGGGGAAAAACTGTTTTTT
d_call: .; clone_size: .; v_call: TRBV5-1; j_call: TRBJ1-4; cdr3_aa: CASSLDSDEKLFF; cdr3_nt: TGCGCCAGCAGCTTGGACAGCGACGAAAAACTGTTTTTT
d_call: TRBD2; clone_size: .; v_call: TRBV28; j_call: TRBJ2-2; cdr3_aa: CASSLSPGTSGGELFF; cdr3_nt: TGTGCCAGCAGTCTCTCCCCCGGGACTAGCGGCGGGGAGCTGTTTTTT
d_call: .; clone_size: few; v_call: TRBV29-1; j_call: TRBJ1-1; cdr3_aa: CSVRDVTEAFF; cdr3_nt: TGCAGCGTGAGGGATGTCACTGAAGCTTTCTTT
d_call: .; clone_size: .; v_call: TRBV7-2; j_call: TRBJ2-7; cdr3_aa: CASSHPGVEQYF; cdr3_nt: TGTGCCAGCAGCCATCCAGGGGTGGAGCAGTACTTC